This TCR beta chain was identified in a study of shared clonotypes between healthy human individuals. Clones were sequenced by immunoSEQ multiplex PCR, and TCRdb holds only the in-frame ones, with some missing. Altogether about 1,500,000 clones are present, around 97% being singletons, with the ten largest covering 1.2%. The ends lost 7 bases at V and 2 bases at J; junction bases unmatched: 5. Germline CDR1 is MDHEN and CDR2 is SYDVKM. This CDR3 region has 14 residues. This TCR derives from a young man in good health. Sequencing was carried out using naive CD4+ T cells sorted from blood. Subset: CD45RA+ positively selected. The chain is built from TRBV28 and TRBJ2-1, with 7 bases identical to TRBD1. DNA of the CDR3: TGTGCCAGCACAGGGGACAGTCCCTACAATGAGCAGTTCTTC. It is translated as CASTGDSPYNEQFF.